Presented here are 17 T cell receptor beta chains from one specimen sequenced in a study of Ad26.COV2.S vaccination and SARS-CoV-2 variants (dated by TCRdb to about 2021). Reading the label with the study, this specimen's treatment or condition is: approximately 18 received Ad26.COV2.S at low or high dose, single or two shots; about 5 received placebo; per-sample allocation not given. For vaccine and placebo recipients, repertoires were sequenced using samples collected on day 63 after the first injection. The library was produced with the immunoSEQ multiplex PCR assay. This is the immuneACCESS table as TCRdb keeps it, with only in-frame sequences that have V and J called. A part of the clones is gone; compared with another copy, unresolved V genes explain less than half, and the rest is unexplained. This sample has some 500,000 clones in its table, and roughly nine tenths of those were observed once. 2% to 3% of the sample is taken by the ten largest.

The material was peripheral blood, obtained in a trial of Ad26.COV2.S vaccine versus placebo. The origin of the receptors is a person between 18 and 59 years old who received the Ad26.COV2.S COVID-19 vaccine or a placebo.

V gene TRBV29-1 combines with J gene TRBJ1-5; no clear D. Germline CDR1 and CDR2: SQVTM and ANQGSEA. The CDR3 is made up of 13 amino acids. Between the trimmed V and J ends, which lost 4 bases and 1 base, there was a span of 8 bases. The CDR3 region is CSVGGQSNQPQHF. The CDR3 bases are TGCAGCGTTGGAGGGCAGAGCAATCAGCCCCAGCATTTT.

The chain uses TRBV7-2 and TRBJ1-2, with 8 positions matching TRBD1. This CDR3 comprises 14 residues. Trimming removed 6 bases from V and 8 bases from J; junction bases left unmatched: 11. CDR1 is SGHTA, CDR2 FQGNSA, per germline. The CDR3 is CASRQSRTGQGYTF. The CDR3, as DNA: TGTGCCAGCAGACAAAGCCGGACAGGGCAAGGCTACACCTTC.

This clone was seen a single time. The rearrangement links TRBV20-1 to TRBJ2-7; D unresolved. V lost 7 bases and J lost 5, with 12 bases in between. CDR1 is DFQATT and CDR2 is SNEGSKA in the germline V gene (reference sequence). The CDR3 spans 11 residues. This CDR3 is CSGIRWDEQYF. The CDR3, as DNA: TGCAGTGGGATACGGTGGGACGAGCAGTACTTC.

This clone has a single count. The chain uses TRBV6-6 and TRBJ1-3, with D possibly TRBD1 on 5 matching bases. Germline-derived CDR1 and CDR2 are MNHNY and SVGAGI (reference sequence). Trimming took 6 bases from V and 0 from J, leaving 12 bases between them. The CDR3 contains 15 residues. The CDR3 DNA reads TGTGCCAGCAGAATGGGACGGAACTCTGGAAACACCATATATTTT. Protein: CASRMGRNSGNTIYF.

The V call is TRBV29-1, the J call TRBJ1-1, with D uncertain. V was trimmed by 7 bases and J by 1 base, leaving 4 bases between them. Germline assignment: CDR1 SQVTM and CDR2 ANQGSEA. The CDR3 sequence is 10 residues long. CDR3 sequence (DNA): TGCAGCGGGGGGAACACTGAAGCTTTCTTT. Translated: CSGGNTEAFF.

Here the CDR3 reads CASSQGPGGDQYF. The CDR3 DNA reads TGCGCCAGCAGCCAAGGGCCCGGTGGGGACCAGTACTTC. V and J are TRBV4-1 and TRBJ2-5; no firm D call. Trimming removed 1 base at V and 10 bases at J, with 13 bases between. Germline assignment: CDR1 MGHRA and CDR2 YSYEKL. The CDR3 runs to 13 residues.

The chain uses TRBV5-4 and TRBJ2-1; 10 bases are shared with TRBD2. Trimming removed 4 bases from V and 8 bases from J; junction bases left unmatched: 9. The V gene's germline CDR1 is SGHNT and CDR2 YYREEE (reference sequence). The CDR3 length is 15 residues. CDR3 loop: CASSPQREGQDEQFF. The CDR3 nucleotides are TGTGCCAGCAGCCCCCAGCGGGAGGGTCAGGATGAGCAGTTCTTC. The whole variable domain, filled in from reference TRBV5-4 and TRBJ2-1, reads ETGVTQSPTHLIKTRGQQVTLRCSSQSGHNTVSWYQQALGQGPQFIFQYYREEENGRGNFPPRFSGLQFPNYSSELNVNALELDDSALYLCASSPQREGQDEQFFGPGTRLTVL.

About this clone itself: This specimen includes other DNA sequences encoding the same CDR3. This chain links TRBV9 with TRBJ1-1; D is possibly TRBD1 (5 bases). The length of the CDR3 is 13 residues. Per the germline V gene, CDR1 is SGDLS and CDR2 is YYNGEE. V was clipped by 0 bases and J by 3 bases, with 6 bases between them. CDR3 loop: CASSVGGDTEAFF. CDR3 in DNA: TGTGCCAGCAGCGTAGGAGGGGACACTGAAGCTTTCTTT.

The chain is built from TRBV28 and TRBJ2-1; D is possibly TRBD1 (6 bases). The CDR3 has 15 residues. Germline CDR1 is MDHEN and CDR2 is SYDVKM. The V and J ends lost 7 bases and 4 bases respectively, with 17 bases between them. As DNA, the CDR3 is TGTGCCAGCACCCCCAGTTGGGGGCCTTACAATGAGCAGTTCTTC. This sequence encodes CASTPSWGPYNEQFF.

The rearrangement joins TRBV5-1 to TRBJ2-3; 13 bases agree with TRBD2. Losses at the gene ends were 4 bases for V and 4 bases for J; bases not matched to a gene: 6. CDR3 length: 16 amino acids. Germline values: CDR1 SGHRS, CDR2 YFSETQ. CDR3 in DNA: TGCGCCAGCAGCCCGTGGACTAGCGGGGGATCAGATACGCAGTATTTT. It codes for CASSPWTSGGSDTQYF.

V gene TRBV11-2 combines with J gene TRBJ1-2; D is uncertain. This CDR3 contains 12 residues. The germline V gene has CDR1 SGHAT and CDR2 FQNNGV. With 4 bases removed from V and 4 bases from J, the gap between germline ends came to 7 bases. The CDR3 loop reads CASSYLRYGYTF. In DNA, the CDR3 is TGTGCCAGCAGCTATCTTCGCTATGGCTACACCTTC.

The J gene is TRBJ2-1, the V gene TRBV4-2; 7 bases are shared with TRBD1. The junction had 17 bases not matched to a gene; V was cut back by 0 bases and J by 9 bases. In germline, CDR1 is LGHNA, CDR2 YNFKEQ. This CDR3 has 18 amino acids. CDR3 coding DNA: TGTGCCAGCAGCCAAGAGCTCCAGGGACAGTGGTTTGAAGGTGAGCAGTTCTTC. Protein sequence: CASSQELQGQWFEGEQFF.

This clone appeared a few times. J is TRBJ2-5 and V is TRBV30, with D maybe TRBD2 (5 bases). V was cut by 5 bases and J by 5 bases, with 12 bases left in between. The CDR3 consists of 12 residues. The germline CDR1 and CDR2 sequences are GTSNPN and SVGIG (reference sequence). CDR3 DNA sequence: TGTGCCTGGGCCACATCGGGGGAGACCCAGTACTTC. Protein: CAWATSGETQYF.

The CDR3 DNA sequence: TGTGCCAGCGGAACAGGGGGGGGGTTGGCTGAAGCTTTCTTT. Protein: CASGTGGGLAEAFF. The chain carries TRBV4-2 and TRBJ1-1, with 8 bases identical to TRBD1. Germline V CDR1 and CDR2: LGHNA, YNFKEQ. This CDR3 is built from 14 residues. The V segment lost 8 bases and the J segment 6 bases; nucleotides outside the gene matches: 11.

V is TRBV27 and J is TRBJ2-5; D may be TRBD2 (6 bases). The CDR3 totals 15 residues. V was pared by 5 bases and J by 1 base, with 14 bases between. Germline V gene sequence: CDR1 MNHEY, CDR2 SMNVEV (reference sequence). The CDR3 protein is CASSMTSGFQETQYF. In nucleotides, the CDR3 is TGTGCCAGCAGTATGACAAGCGGGTTCCAAGAGACCCAGTACTTC.

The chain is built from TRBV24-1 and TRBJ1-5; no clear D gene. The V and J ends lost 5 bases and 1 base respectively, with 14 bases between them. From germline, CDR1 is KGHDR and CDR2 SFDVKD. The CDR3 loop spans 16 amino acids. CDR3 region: CATSASPSGSNQPQHF. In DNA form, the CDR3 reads TGTGCCACCAGTGCCTCACCGTCTGGGAGCAATCAGCCCCAGCATTTT.

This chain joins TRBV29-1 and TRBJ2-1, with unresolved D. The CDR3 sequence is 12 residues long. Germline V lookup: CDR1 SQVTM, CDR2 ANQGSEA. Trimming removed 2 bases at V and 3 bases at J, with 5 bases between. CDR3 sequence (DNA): TGCAGCGTTGAACTTAACTACAATGAGCAGTTCTTC. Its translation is CSVELNYNEQFF.